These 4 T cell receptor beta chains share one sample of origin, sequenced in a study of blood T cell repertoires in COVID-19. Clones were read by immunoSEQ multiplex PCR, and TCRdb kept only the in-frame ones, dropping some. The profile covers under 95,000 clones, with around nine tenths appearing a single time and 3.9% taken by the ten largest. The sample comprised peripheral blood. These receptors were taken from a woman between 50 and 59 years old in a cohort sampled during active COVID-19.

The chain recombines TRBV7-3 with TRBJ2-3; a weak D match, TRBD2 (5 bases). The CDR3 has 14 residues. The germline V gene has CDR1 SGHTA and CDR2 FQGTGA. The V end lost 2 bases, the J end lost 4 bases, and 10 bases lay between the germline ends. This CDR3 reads CASSLYFGADTQYF. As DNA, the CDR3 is TGTGCCAGCAGCTTATATTTCGGGGCAGATACGCAGTATTTT. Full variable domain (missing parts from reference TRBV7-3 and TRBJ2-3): GAGVSQTPSNKVTEKGKYVELRCDPISGHTALYWYRQSLGQGPEFLIYFQGTGAADDSGLPNDRFFAVRPEGSVSTLKIQRTERGDSAVYLCASSLYFGADTQYFGPGTRLTVL.

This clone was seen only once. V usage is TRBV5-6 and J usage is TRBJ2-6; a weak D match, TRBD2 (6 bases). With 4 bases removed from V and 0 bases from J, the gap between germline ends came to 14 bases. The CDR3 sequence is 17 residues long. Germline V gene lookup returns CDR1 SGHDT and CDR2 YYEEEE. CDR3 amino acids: CASSPGLPSSGANVLTF. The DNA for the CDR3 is TGTGCCAGCAGCCCGGGACTCCCGAGCTCTGGGGCCAACGTCCTGACTTTC.

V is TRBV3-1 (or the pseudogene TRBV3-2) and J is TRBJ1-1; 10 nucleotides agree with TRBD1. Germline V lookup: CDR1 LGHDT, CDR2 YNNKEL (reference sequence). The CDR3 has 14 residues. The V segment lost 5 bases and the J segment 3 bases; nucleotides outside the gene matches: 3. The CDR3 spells CASSKGQGYTEAFF. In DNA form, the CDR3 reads TGTGCCAGCAGCAAGGGACAGGGGTACACTGAAGCTTTCTTT.

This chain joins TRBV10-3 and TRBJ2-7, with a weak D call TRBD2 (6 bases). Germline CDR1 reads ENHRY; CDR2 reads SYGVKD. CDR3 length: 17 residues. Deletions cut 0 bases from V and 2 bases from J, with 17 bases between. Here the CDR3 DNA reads TGTGCCATCAGTGAGTCGAAATCTTTTGCGGGACCCTACGAGCAGTACTTC. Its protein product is CAISESKSFAGPYEQYF.